Below, 10 T cell receptor beta chains from the same sample are listed, as sequenced in a study of T-cell memory formation after mild COVID-19. One entry per CDR3 protein results from TCRdb running MiXCR on the 5' RACE reads. The sample has about half a million distinct CDR3 sequences, 15% to 20% seen once. The sample comprised PBMCs or a T cell subset sorted from them (not recorded which). The receptors derive from an adult woman who had mild COVID-19 (a few samples of this study predate the infection). Cell type and time point are not known.

V is TRBV6-1 and J is TRBJ1-5; no reliable D call. The CDR3 spans 15 residues. Trimming shortened V by 5 bases and J by 3 bases, and 14 bases separated the two germline ends. Germline V CDR1 and CDR2: MNHNS, SASEGT. The CDR3 loop reads CASSPSIAANQPQHF. In DNA, the CDR3 is TGTGCCAGCAGTCCGTCTATAGCCGCCAATCAGCCCCAGCATTTT.

This clonotype showed up many times. The chain employs TRBV11-3 and TRBJ1-1; the match to TRBD1 covers 7 bases. There are 13 residues in the CDR3. Germline trimming cut 5 bases from V and 8 bases from J; bases unmatched to any gene: 8. The germline gives CDR1 SGHNT, CDR2 YENEEA. The CDR3 protein is CASSAGQPAEAFF. DNA of the CDR3: TGTGCCAGCAGCGCGGGACAGCCGGCCGAAGCTTTCTTT.

The sample holds a few counts of this clonotype. This rearrangement joins TRBV3-1 to TRBJ1-1; 7 nucleotides agree with TRBD1. J gave up 5 bases and V 0 bases, and 12 bases lay outside the gene matches. The length of the CDR3 is 17 residues. CDR1 LGHDT and CDR2 YNNKEL come from the germline V gene (reference sequence). The CDR3 protein is CASSQDEWSTGSTEAFF. For the CDR3, the DNA is TGTGCCAGCAGCCAAGATGAATGGTCGACAGGGAGTACTGAAGCTTTCTTT.

The chain employs TRBV20-1 and TRBJ2-1; 9 bases map to TRBD2. This CDR3 contains 16 residues. The V gene's germline CDR1 is DFQATT and CDR2 SNEGSKA (reference sequence). J gave up 4 bases and V 3 bases, and 10 bases lay outside the gene matches. In nucleotides, the CDR3 is TGCAGTGCTAGGGACGAAGCGGGACTAGCATACAATGAGCAGTTCTTC. Amino acid sequence: CSARDEAGLAYNEQFF.

In this sample, this clonotype turned up a few times. The chain couples TRBV5-1 to TRBJ2-3, with a possible D match to TRBD2 (6 bases). This CDR3 has 13 amino acids. Germline V gene sequence: CDR1 SGHRS, CDR2 YFSETQ. Trimming stripped 4 bases from V and 4 bases from J, with 10 bases between. DNA of the CDR3: TGCGCCAGCAGCCGGACTATCCCAGATACGCAGTATTTT. Its protein is CASSRTIPDTQYF.

The V and J genes are TRBV12-3 or TRBV12-4 and TRBJ1-2, with D unclear. CDR3 size: 13 residues. Trimming removed 2 bases from V and 4 bases from J, with 8 bases in between. The CDR3: CASSLWRGYGYTF. The CDR3 DNA follows: TGTGCCAGCAGTTTATGGCGGGGCTATGGCTACACCTTC.

This clonotype was counted between two and nine times. This chain links TRBV2 with TRBJ2-1, with 10 bases lining up with TRBD1. The ends lost 7 bases at V and 4 bases at J; junction bases unmatched: 7. The CDR3 consists of 15 residues. Germline loops: CDR1 SNHLY, CDR2 FYNNEI. The CDR3 here is CASIPGTGAYNEQFF. The CDR3 DNA follows: TGTGCCAGCATCCCTGGGACAGGGGCATACAATGAGCAGTTCTTC.

V is TRBV20-1 and J is TRBJ1-4; D not resolved. V was clipped by 0 bases and J by 8 bases, with 19 bases between them. The CDR3 is 16 residues long. Germline lookup yields CDR1 DFQATT and CDR2 SNEGSKA (reference sequence). The CDR3 DNA reads TGCAGTGCTAGAGAATCGAGTGGCTTTTCCGCCGAAAAACTGTTTTTT. This gives the protein CSARESSGFSAEKLFF.

The sample holds a few counts of this clonotype. The rearrangement uses TRBV12-3 or TRBV12-4 and TRBJ2-1; D remains ambiguous. CDR3 length equals 15 residues. Trimming cost V 2 bases and J 5 bases, with 13 bases left between them. CDR3 amino acids: CASSLRASGHNEQFF. The CDR3 nucleotides are TGTGCCAGCAGTTTAAGGGCGAGTGGCCACAATGAGCAGTTCTTC.

The chain joins TRBV7-2 to TRBJ1-1; 7 positions agree with TRBD1. CDR3 size: 13 residues. V shed 5 bases, J shed 12 bases, and the junction held 12 bases outside the gene matches. Germline V gene data show CDR1 as SGHTA and CDR2 as FQGNSA. In DNA, the CDR3 is TGTGCCAGCAGCCCTCGGGCGGGACAGTCGACTTTCTTT. It codes for CASSPRAGQSTFF.